What follows describes a single TCR beta chain. The sample originates from a study of blood T cell repertoires in COVID-19. Study at large: Sites in the United States, Italy and Spain provided acute and convalescent COVID-19 samples. T cells, B-cell-depleted T cells, or PBMCs supplied cDNA or gDNA.

The junction had 5 bases not matched to a gene; V was cut back by 3 bases and J by 3 bases. The CDR3 covers 14 residues. Germline V gene data show CDR1 as LGHDT and CDR2 as YNNKEL (reference sequence). Authors' processing steps: Estimation of nucleated cell counts relied on the amplification of reference gene primers. Method: immunoSEQ multiplex PCR; TCRdb's copy keeps in-frame clones and lacks some. V and J calls and clone size are given by that table; D and trimming were obtained from the DNA. Here the sample spans some 120,000 clones, 88% being singletons. J is TRBJ2-7 and V is TRBV3-1 (or the pseudogene TRBV3-2), with TRBD2 matching over 7 bases. Sequencing was carried out using peripheral blood. This TCR was sampled from a human donor in a cohort sampled during active COVID-19. Written as DNA, the CDR3 is TGTGCCAGCAGCCAGACTGGGAGGGACTACGAGCAGTACTTC. Amino acids: CASSQTGRDYEQYF.